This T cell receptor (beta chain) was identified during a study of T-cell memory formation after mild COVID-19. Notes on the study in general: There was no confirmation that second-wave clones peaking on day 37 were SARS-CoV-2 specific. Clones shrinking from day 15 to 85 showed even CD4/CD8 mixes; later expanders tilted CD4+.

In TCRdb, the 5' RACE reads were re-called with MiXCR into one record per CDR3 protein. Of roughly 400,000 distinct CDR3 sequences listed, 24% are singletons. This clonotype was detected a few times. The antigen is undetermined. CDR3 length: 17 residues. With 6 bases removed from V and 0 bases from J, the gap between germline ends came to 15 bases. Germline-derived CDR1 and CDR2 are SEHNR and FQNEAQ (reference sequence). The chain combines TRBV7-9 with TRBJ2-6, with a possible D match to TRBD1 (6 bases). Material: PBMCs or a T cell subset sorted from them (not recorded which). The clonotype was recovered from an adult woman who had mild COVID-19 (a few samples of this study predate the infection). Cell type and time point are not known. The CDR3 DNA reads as TGTGCCAGCAGGGATGGGACACCTTACTCTGGGGCCAACGTCCTGACTTTC. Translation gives CASRDGTPYSGANVLTF.